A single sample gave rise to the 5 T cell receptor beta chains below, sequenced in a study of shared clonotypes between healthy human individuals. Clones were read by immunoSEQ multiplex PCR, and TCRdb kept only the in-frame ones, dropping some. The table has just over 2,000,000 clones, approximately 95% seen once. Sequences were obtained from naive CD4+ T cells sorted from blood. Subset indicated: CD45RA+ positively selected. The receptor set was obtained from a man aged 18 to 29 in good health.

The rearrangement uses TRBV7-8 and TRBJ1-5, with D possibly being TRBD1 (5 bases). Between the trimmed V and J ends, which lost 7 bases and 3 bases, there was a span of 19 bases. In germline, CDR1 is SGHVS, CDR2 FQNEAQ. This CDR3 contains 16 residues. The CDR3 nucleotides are TGTGCCAGCAACCATCCGGGCAGGGTGGTCAATCAGCCCCAGCATTTT. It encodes CASNHPGRVVNQPQHF.

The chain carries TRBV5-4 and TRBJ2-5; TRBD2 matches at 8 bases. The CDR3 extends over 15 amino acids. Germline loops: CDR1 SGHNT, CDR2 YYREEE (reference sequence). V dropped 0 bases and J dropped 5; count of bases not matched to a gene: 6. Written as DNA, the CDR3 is TGTGCCAGCAGCTTGGCGGGACTAGTCATGGAGACCCAGTACTTC. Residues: CASSLAGLVMETQYF.

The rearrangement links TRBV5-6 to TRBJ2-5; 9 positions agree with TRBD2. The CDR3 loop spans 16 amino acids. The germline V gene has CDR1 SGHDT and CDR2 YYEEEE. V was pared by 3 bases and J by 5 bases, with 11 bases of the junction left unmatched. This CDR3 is CASSSTLAGRGETQYF. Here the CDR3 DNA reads TGTGCCAGCAGCTCTACCCTAGCGGGGAGGGGGGAGACCCAGTACTTC.

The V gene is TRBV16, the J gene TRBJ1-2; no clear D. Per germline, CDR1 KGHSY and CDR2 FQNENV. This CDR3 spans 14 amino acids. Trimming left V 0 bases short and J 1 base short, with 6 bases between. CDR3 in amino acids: CASSQSSDNYGYTF. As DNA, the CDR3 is TGTGCCAGCAGCCAATCGTCGGATAACTATGGCTACACCTTC.

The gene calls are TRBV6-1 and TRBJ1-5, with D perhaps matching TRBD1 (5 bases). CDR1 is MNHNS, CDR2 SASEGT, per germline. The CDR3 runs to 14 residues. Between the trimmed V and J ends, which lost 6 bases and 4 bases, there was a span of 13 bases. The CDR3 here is CASRSRDGNQPQHF. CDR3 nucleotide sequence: TGTGCCAGCAGGAGCAGGGACGGAAATCAGCCCCAGCATTTT.